The rows below give T cell receptor beta chains drawn from one sample of a study of T-cell memory formation after mild COVID-19. TCRdb reprocessed the 5' RACE reads with MiXCR, giving one entry per CDR3 protein. The table lists over 300,000 distinct CDR3 sequences, roughly 19% of them singletons. Sequencing was carried out using PBMCs or a T cell subset sorted from them (not recorded which). The receptors come from a man younger than 35 who had mild COVID-19 (a few samples of this study predate the infection). Cell type and time point are not known. Each CDR3 is given with its conserved first and last residue. Each record gives: D gene, CDR3 length, clone size, J gene, V gene, CDR3 DNA, CDR3 protein. The D gene is left open where the match is weak. Expanded clones get a size class; other rows say once, few or many, or leave the size out.

>NA|16|NA|TRBJ2-6|TRBV12-3/TRBV12-4
TGTGCCAGCAGTTTACAGCCGGGGGCAGGGGGTAACGTCCTGACTTTC
CASSLQPGAGGNVLTF
>NA|12|many|TRBJ1-2|TRBV20-1
TGCAGTGCTGCCAGTCCCACTGGCGGCTACACCTTC
CSAASPTGGYTF
>NA|14|NA|TRBJ2-5|TRBV7-2
TGTGCCAGCAGCCCCAGGGAGGTTTTGGGGACCCAGTACTTC
CASSPREVLGTQYF
>NA|15|NA|TRBJ1-6|TRBV12-3/TRBV12-4
TGTGCCACCCGGGGCAGGTCCTCCTATAATTCACCCCTCCACTTT
CATRGRSSYNSPLHF
>NA|15|NA|TRBJ2-2|TRBV6-5
TGTGCCAGCAGTTGGGTACATAGACGTGCCGGGGAGCTGTTTTTT
CASSWVHRRAGELFF
>NA|15|few|TRBJ1-1|TRBV3-1
TGTGCCAGCAGCCAAGATTGGGGCCAGACGGCTGAAGCTTTCTTT
CASSQDWGQTAEAFF
>TRBD2|20|few|TRBJ2-7|TRBV7-2
TGTGCCAGCAGCCGCCAAATCGGTGGACTAGCGGGCTCGAGCTCCTACGAGCAGTACTTC
CASSRQIGGLAGSSSYEQYF
>TRBD1|14|few|TRBJ1-6|TRBV7-6
TGTGCCAGCAGCTCCGGGACAGGGGGCTCACCCCTCCACTTT
CASSSGTGGSPLHF
>TRBD1|14|NA|TRBJ1-2|TRBV9
TGTGCCAGCAGCACCCAAACAGGGGGCGATGGCTACACCTTC
CASSTQTGGDGYTF
>TRBD1|16|NA|TRBJ2-4|TRBV7-9
TGTGCCAGCGAAACCGGGACAGACGTAGCCAAAAACATTCAGTACTTC
CASETGTDVAKNIQYF
>NA|15|few|TRBJ1-1|TRBV7-2
TGTGCCAGCAGCTTAGTTGGCAGGGGGAACACTGAAGCTTTCTTT
CASSLVGRGNTEAFF
>NA|16|NA|TRBJ2-2|TRBV4-1
TGCGCCAGCAGTCAAGAGAGGGGGGCGGGAACCGGGGAGCTGTTTTTT
CASSQERGAGTGELFF
>TRBD1|16|NA|TRBJ2-2|TRBV18
TGTGCCAGCTCACGCGACAGGGCGCATACCACCGGGGAGCTGTTTTTT
CASSRDRAHTTGELFF
>NA|14|NA|TRBJ2-6|TRBV20-1
TGCAGTGCTACCGACGAGGCTGGGGCCAACGTCCTGACTTTC
CSATDEAGANVLTF
>NA|12|many|TRBJ2-5|TRBV11-2
TGTGCCAGCAGCTTGGGGGCAGGGACCCAGTACTTC
CASSLGAGTQYF
>TRBD2|15|NA|TRBJ2-1|TRBV27
TGTGCCAGCAGACTCGGGGGGAACCTCTACAATGAGCAGTTCTTC
CASRLGGNLYNEQFF
>TRBD2|16|many|TRBJ2-1|TRBV24-1
TGTGCCACCAGTGATTCCCTAGCGGGGTCTTACAATGAGCAGTTCTTC
CATSDSLAGSYNEQFF
>NA|13|NA|TRBJ2-3|TRBV29-1
TGCAGCGCAGATTTTGTGGCTGGCGATACGCAGTATTTT
CSADFVAGDTQYF
>NA|16|NA|TRBJ2-5|TRBV7-2
TGTGCCAGCAGCTTAGGAGTTAGCGGTCCCCAAGAGACCCAGTACTTC
CASSLGVSGPQETQYF
>NA|13|NA|TRBJ2-7|TRBV24-1
TGTGCCACCAGTGATTGGGGACATTACGAGCAGTACTTC
CATSDWGHYEQYF
>TRBD2|14|NA|TRBJ2-5|TRBV6-5
TGTGCCAGCAGCCCGGGACTAGCCCACCGGACCCAGTACTTC
CASSPGLAHRTQYF
>TRBD1|15|few|TRBJ2-2|TRBV12-3/TRBV12-4
TGTGCCAGCAGTTTCTACAGGGGGTACACCGGGGAGCTGTTTTTT
CASSFYRGYTGELFF
>TRBD1|15|few|TRBJ1-1|TRBV2
TGTGCCAGCAGTGAAAGGGGGACAGGGGGCACTGAAGCTTTCTTT
CASSERGTGGTEAFF
>TRBD2|15|many|TRBJ2-1|TRBV2
TGTGCCAGCAGTCCCGGGACTAGCCGTTACAATGAGCAGTTCTTC
CASSPGTSRYNEQFF
>TRBD1|13|few|TRBJ2-4|TRBV3-1
TGTGCCAGCAGCCTGATACGGACAGGCCATCAGTACTTC
CASSLIRTGHQYF
>TRBD2|14|few|TRBJ2-7|TRBV4-3
TGCGCCAGCAGCCCCCGGGGGGTGGCCTACGAGCAGTACTTC
CASSPRGVAYEQYF
>NA|15|NA|TRBJ2-2|TRBV5-5
TGTGCCAGCAGCTTGGCTCTTCTGCGCACCGGGGAGCTGTTTTTT
CASSLALLRTGELFF
>TRBD2|15|few|TRBJ2-3|TRBV9
TGTGCCAGCAGCAACCTAGCGGGGGGCACAGATACGCAGTATTTT
CASSNLAGGTDTQYF
>NA|11|NA|TRBJ1-1|TRBV20-1
TGCAGTGCTTCGGTGAACACTGAAGCTTTCTTT
CSASVNTEAFF
>NA|13|NA|TRBJ1-2|TRBV10-3
TGTGCCACCCGCCCTGACCCTAACTATGGCTACACCTTC
CATRPDPNYGYTF
>NA|13|few|TRBJ1-2|TRBV29-1
TGCAGCGTTGACGGCACGGGACTGGAAGGCTACACCTTC
CSVDGTGLEGYTF
>NA|16|NA|TRBJ1-2|TRBV5-1
TGCGCCAGCAGCCTTGGACACGGAAACTCCTTACTGGGCTACACCTTC
CASSLGHGNSLLGYTF
>NA|14|NA|TRBJ2-6|TRBV2
TGTGCCAGCAGTGAGTCGTCCCGGGCCAACGTCCTGACTTTC
CASSESSRANVLTF
>NA|16|few|TRBJ1-6|TRBV7-8
TGTGCCAGCAGCCACGGGTGGCAGGGAGATAATTCACCCCTCCACTTT
CASSHGWQGDNSPLHF
>NA|13|NA|TRBJ1-4|TRBV19
TGTGCCACGTCGGACATGGCCGGTGAAAAACTGTTTTTT
CATSDMAGEKLFF
>NA|13|few|TRBJ1-4|TRBV29-1
TGCAGCGTTGGGCAGGGGCATGATGAAAAACTGTTTTTT
CSVGQGHDEKLFF
>NA|13|NA|TRBJ2-3|TRBV5-1
TGCGCCAGCAGCTTAGAAGTGGCAGATACGCAGTATTTT
CASSLEVADTQYF
>NA|15|NA|TRBJ1-6|TRBV7-8
TGTGCCAGCAGCACCGGGACCGCTGGAAATTCACCCCTCCACTTT
CASSTGTAGNSPLHF
>NA|16|NA|TRBJ2-1|TRBV7-2
TGTGCCAGCAGCTTAGATGGGGGGAGCTCCTACAATGAGCAGTTCTTC
CASSLDGGSSYNEQFF
>NA|15|few|TRBJ1-3|TRBV27
TGTGCCAGCAGTTTTCAGGGGCCGGGGGGAAACACCATATATTTT
CASSFQGPGGNTIYF
>NA|18|few|TRBJ2-3|TRBV4-2
TGTGCCAGCAGCCAAGGGAGTCCCGGGGAGCGAGGCACAGATACGCAGTATTTT
CASSQGSPGERGTDTQYF
>NA|15|many|TRBJ2-7|TRBV7-6
TGTGCCAGCAGCCCCCAGGGCGGATTAACCTACGAGCAGTACTTC
CASSPQGGLTYEQYF
>NA|14|few|TRBJ2-2|TRBV28
TGTGCCAGCAGTTTATCATCTTGGACCGGGGAGCTGTTTTTT
CASSLSSWTGELFF
>TRBD1|15|few|TRBJ2-1|TRBV15
TGTGCCACCAGCACAGGACAGGGACGTGGCAATGAGCAGTTCTTC
CATSTGQGRGNEQFF
>NA|15|NA|TRBJ1-4|TRBV15
TGTGCCACCAGCGGCGGTGGGGCAACTAATGAAAAACTGTTTTTT
CATSGGGATNEKLFF